Below, 32 T cell receptor beta chains from the same sample are listed, as sequenced in a study of blood T cells in healthy people across ages. A second roughly 6 to 11 cycle PCR used barcoded and J-beta primers. MiXCR was run by TCRdb on the 5' RACE reads, yielding one entry per CDR3 protein. The table includes some 1,500,000 distinct CDR3 sequences, 42% detected once. The specimen was blood. The origin of the receptors is a woman between 18 and 29 years old in good health.

The rearrangement links TRBV4-3 to TRBJ1-2; D may be TRBD1 (6 bases). Germline CDR1 LGHNA, CDR2 YSLEER. This CDR3 is 17 amino acids long. The V gene lost 0 bases and the J gene lost 4 bases, with 18 bases spanning the gap. CDR3 DNA sequence: TGCGCCAGCAGCCAAGATACCCCAGAAGGGGACATCTATGGCTACACCTTC. Encoded protein: CASSQDTPEGDIYGYTF.

Note on this clonotype: A read error may account for a junction end that differs from germline. The chain joins TRBV28 to TRBJ1-1, with D uncertain. The CDR3 totals 15 residues. CDR1 and CDR2 (germline): MDHEN, SYDVKM. Here the CDR3 DNA reads TGTGCCAGCGGTTTGGGCGGCGCGGAGGGCACTGAAGCTTTCTTT. Encoded protein: CASGLGGAEGTEAFF.

A single count supports this clonotype. The genes are TRBV20-1 and TRBJ2-5; 12 bases are shared with TRBD1. With 2 bases clipped from V and 4 bases from J, the junction kept 11 bases outside the gene matches. This CDR3 contains 17 residues. From germline, CDR1 is DFQATT and CDR2 SNEGSKA (reference sequence). This CDR3 reads CSARPPGGTGGSETQYF. CDR3 bases: TGCAGTGCTAGACCCCCCGGTGGGACAGGGGGCTCAGAGACCCAGTACTTC.

The rearrangement links TRBV4-1 to TRBJ2-3; D may be TRBD2 (7 bases). This CDR3 contains 15 residues. Germline V gene data show CDR1 as MGHRA and CDR2 as YSYEKL. Trimming removed 3 bases from V and 9 bases from J, with 19 bases in between. The CDR3 reads CASSQPTSRGGTQYF. The CDR3 DNA is TGCGCCAGCAGCCAGCCCACCTCAAGGGGGGGGACGCAGTATTTT.

This clonotype was counted at least ten times. Its ends do not fully match the called genes, so a read error is possible. The J gene is TRBJ2-7, the V gene TRBV25-1; D call uncertain. The CDR3 is made up of 11 amino acids. The germline CDR1 and CDR2 sequences are MGHDK and SYGVNS. CDR3 sequence reads: CASSHTYEQYF. DNA for the CDR3: TGTGCCAGCAGCCACACCTATGAGCAGTACTTC.

This clonotype was counted many times. The rearrangement uses TRBV20-1 and TRBJ2-5, with a tentative D call TRBD1 (5 bases). This CDR3 region has 13 residues. V lost 8 bases and J 1 base, leaving 14 bases between the germline ends. Germline loops: CDR1 DFQATT, CDR2 SNEGSKA (reference sequence). The CDR3 here is CSRRQNLQETQYF. The CDR3 DNA is TGCAGTAGGCGACAGAATCTCCAAGAGACCCAGTACTTC.

The chain links TRBV20-1 to TRBJ1-4; D is unresolved. The CDR3 spans 11 residues. The germline CDR1 and CDR2 sequences are DFQATT and SNEGSKA (reference sequence). V was shortened by 6 bases and J by 8 bases, with 10 bases between the two germline ends. CDR3 amino acids: CSAPGWEKLFF. For the CDR3, the DNA is TGCAGTGCACCGGGGTGGGAAAAACTGTTTTTT.

The chain combines TRBV4-3 with TRBJ1-1; D gene uncertain. CDR1 and CDR2 (germline): LGHNA, YSLEER. V was pared by 0 bases and J by 2 bases, with 10 bases between. The CDR3 spans 15 residues. For the CDR3, the DNA is TGCGCCAGCAGCCAAGAAGAGACCTTCAACACTGAAGCTTTCTTT. Encoded protein: CASSQEETFNTEAFF.

The CDR3 protein is CASSLSDVSYEQYF. CDR3 DNA sequence: TGTGCCAGCAGTTTGTCGGACGTATCTTACGAGCAGTACTTC. The chain recombines TRBV27 with TRBJ2-7; D is unresolved. The ends were cut back, 3 bases at V and 4 bases at J, with 13 bases in the middle. CDR1 and CDR2 (germline): MNHEY, SMNVEV (reference sequence). The CDR3 length is 14 residues.

This clonotype was found a few times. V is TRBV7-2 and J is TRBJ2-5, with 8 positions matching TRBD2. The CDR3 runs to 15 residues. CDR1 SGHTA and CDR2 FQGNSA come from the germline V gene. After removal of 4 bases from V and 4 bases from J, the junction contained 8 bases not matched to a gene. CDR3 sequence (DNA): TGTGCCAGCAGCTCCACTCCACTAGCGGCAGAGACCCAGTACTTC. Its protein product is CASSSTPLAAETQYF.

As regards this clonotype: A junction boundary mismatches the germline segment, possibly from a read error. The chain uses TRBV20-1 and TRBJ2-3; 8 positions match TRBD1. Germline V gene data show CDR1 as DFQATT and CDR2 as SNEGSKA (reference sequence). This CDR3 region has 15 residues. CDR3 in DNA: TGCAGTGTGGAGGACAGGGTTTCGAGGACAGATACGCAGTCTTTT. Its translation is CSVEDRVSRTDTQSF.

V is TRBV5-4 and J is TRBJ2-7; 10 bases are a match to TRBD2. CDR1 is SGHNT and CDR2 is YYREEE in the germline V gene (reference sequence). V was pared by 4 bases and J by 0 bases, with 7 bases of the junction left unmatched. The CDR3 is 16 amino acids. CDR3 in amino acids: CASSASGGAFSYEQYF. The CDR3 nucleotides are TGTGCCAGCAGCGCAAGCGGGGGGGCCTTCTCCTACGAGCAGTACTTC.

This clonotype was detected a few times. This chain uses TRBV6-2 or TRBV6-3 with TRBJ1-2; tentative D call: TRBD1 (5 bases). Germline V gene data show CDR1 as MNHEY and CDR2 as SVGEGT. V lost 6 bases and J lost 6, with 14 bases in between. This CDR3 comprises 13 residues. This chain's CDR3 is CASRSRSRDGYTF. As DNA, the CDR3 is TGTGCCAGCAGATCCAGGAGCAGGGATGGCTACACCTTC.

This chain uses TRBV21-1 with TRBJ2-7; the table's D call of TRBD1 was not tested on the DNA. TRBV21-1 corresponds to a pseudogene. The CDR3 is 16 residues long. This CDR3 is CASSIAVGTGHYEQYF. CDR3 DNA sequence: TGTGCCAGCAGCATTGCCGTAGGGACAGGGCACTACGAGCAGTACTTC.

The rearrangement joins TRBV9 to TRBJ2-3; 10 positions match TRBD2. This CDR3 spans 15 amino acids. Losses at the gene ends were 2 bases for V and 2 bases for J; bases not matched to a gene: 2. Germline V lookup: CDR1 SGDLS, CDR2 YYNGEE. The CDR3 coding sequence is TGTGCCAGCAGCGTTACTAGCGGGATCACAGATACGCAGTATTTT. Its translation is CASSVTSGITDTQYF.

The chain employs TRBV20-1 and TRBJ2-5; D unclear. The length of the CDR3 is 11 residues. Germline CDR1 and CDR2: DFQATT and SNEGSKA (reference sequence). V was cut by 6 bases and J by 0 bases, with 5 bases left in between. The CDR3 is CSAQDQETQYF. As DNA, the CDR3 is TGCAGTGCCCAGGACCAAGAGACCCAGTACTTC.

The chain couples TRBV29-1 to TRBJ2-7; possibly TRBD1 or TRBD2 for D (5 bases each). The V end was cut by 7 bases, the J end by 9 bases, with 19 bases between. CDR1 is SQVTM and CDR2 is ANQGSEA in the germline V gene. CDR3 length equals 12 residues. CDR3 protein: CSAGTESSGQYF. The CDR3 nucleotides read TGCAGCGCCGGGACCGAGTCTTCAGGGCAGTACTTC.

Only a few counts were recorded for this clonotype. The chain combines TRBV7-3 with TRBJ1-1; a weak D match, TRBD1 (5 bases). CDR1 is SGHTA and CDR2 is FQGTGA in the germline V gene. CDR3 size: 13 residues. Trimming removed 6 bases at V and 6 bases at J, with 14 bases between. The CDR3, as DNA: TGTGCCAGCAGACAGGACGGTGATGCTGAAGCTTTCTTT. Translating it yields CASRQDGDAEAFF.

This clonotype appeared a single time. The genes are TRBV4-1 and TRBJ1-2, with TRBD1 matching 9 bases. V lost 4 bases to trimming and J lost 6 bases; unmatched junction nucleotides: 6. There are 14 residues in the CDR3. Germline loops: CDR1 MGHRA, CDR2 YSYEKL. CDR3 amino acids: CASSRGTGLDGYTF. The CDR3 DNA follows: TGCGCCAGCAGCCGAGGGACAGGGTTAGATGGCTACACCTTC.

The chain couples TRBV20-1 to TRBJ1-5; 7 bases fit TRBD1. CDR1 is DFQATT and CDR2 is SNEGSKA in the germline V gene (reference sequence). With V trimmed by 2 bases and J by 2 bases, 9 bases remained unmatched. The CDR3 contains 16 residues. The CDR3 sequence is CSARNSGTVGNQPQHF. Here the CDR3 DNA reads TGCAGTGCTAGAAATTCCGGGACAGTTGGCAATCAGCCCCAGCATTTT.

The gene calls are TRBV6-2 or TRBV6-3 and TRBJ1-3, with 7 bases identical to TRBD1. The CDR3 consists of 16 residues. J was trimmed by 0 bases and V by 5 bases; bases with no gene match: 7. From germline, CDR1 is MNHEY and CDR2 SVGEGT. The CDR3 sequence is CASSTRTGTSGNTIYF. Written as DNA, the CDR3 is TGTGCCAGCAGTACCCGGACAGGAACCTCTGGAAACACCATATATTTT.

The V and J genes are TRBV7-9 and TRBJ2-7, with D possibly TRBD1 on 5 matching bases. Germline loops: CDR1 SEHNR, CDR2 FQNEAQ (reference sequence). V lost 8 bases and J lost 0, with 8 bases in between. This CDR3 has 12 residues. The CDR3 spells CASGADSYEQYF. The CDR3 nucleotides read TGTGCCAGCGGGGCGGACTCCTACGAGCAGTACTTC.

The rearrangement uses TRBV12-3 or TRBV12-4 and TRBJ2-1; TRBD2 agrees at 11 bases. CDR3 size: 15 residues. The V gene end was trimmed by 7 bases and the J gene end by 8 bases; junction bases not matched to a gene: 10. The CDR3 DNA reads as TGTGCCAGCATTTTTAGCGGGAGGGCCATTTATGAGCAGTTCTTC. Amino acid sequence: CASIFSGRAIYEQFF.

This chain links TRBV7-2 with TRBJ2-3; D is possibly TRBD2 (5 bases). CDR3 length: 16 residues. In germline, CDR1 is SGHTA, CDR2 FQGNSA. The V end lost 2 bases, the J end lost 0 bases, and 12 bases lay between the germline ends. CDR3: CASSLQRRRSTDTQYF. As DNA, the CDR3 is TGTGCCAGCAGCTTACAGCGGCGGAGGAGCACAGATACGCAGTATTTT.

This clonotype was observed a handful of times. The CDR3 loop reads CATEGAGETQYF. The DNA for the CDR3 is TGTGCCACCGAGGGGGCGGGGGAGACCCAGTACTTC. This rearrangement joins TRBV24-1 to TRBJ2-5, with D possibly matching TRBD1 (7 bases). Germline assignment: CDR1 KGHDR and CDR2 SFDVKD. Between the trimmed V and J ends, which lost 9 bases and 5 bases, there was a span of 12 bases. The CDR3 runs to 12 residues.

This clonotype was picked up a small number of times. The gene calls are TRBV21-1 and TRBJ2-1. TRBV21-1 is a pseudogene segment. The CDR3 loop spans 16 amino acids. For the CDR3, the DNA is TGTGCCAGCAGCAAAGCTTACAGGGGCTCCTACAATGAGCAGTTCTTC. Translating gives CASSKAYRGSYNEQFF.

This rearrangement joins TRBV10-3 to TRBJ2-7; a weak D match, TRBD1 (5 bases). Trimming took 1 base from V and 4 from J, leaving 14 bases between them. The germline V gene has CDR1 ENHRY and CDR2 SYGVKD. The CDR3 has 15 amino acids. CDR3 nucleotide sequence: TGTGCCATCAGTGAGTTTAGCTCCAGGGCGTACGAGCAGTACTTC. Its protein is CAISEFSSRAYEQYF.

This clonotype was counted only a few times. The chain combines TRBV4-1 with TRBJ2-7; D possibly corresponds to TRBD1 (5 bases). The CDR3 length is 15 residues. The V end lost 0 bases, the J end lost 3 bases, and 12 bases lay between the germline ends. Germline values: CDR1 MGHRA, CDR2 YSYEKL. CDR3 sequence: CASSQDGSGFYEQYF. In nucleotides, the CDR3 is TGCGCCAGCAGCCAAGATGGGTCAGGGTTCTACGAGCAGTACTTC.

This clonotype occurred a few times. The chain combines TRBV20-1 with TRBJ2-3, with TRBD1 as a possible D gene (6 bases). Trimming left V 7 bases short and J 5 bases short, with 13 bases between. This CDR3 region has 12 residues. Germline values: CDR1 DFQATT, CDR2 SNEGSKA (reference sequence). CDR3 residues: CSEQGAVDTQYF. For the CDR3, the DNA is TGCAGTGAACAGGGAGCGGTAGATACGCAGTATTTT.

This clonotype was detected only a few times. The CDR3 loop reads CASSYPTRDRVSYGYTF. CDR3 DNA: TGTGCCAGCAGTTACCCGACCCGGGACAGGGTGTCCTATGGCTACACCTTC. The gene calls are TRBV6-6 and TRBJ1-2; 9 bases are a match to TRBD1. V dropped 2 bases and J dropped 4; count of bases not matched to a gene: 11. The CDR3 runs to 17 residues. Germline V gene data show CDR1 as MNHNY and CDR2 as SVGAGI (reference sequence).

This clonotype was detected only a few times. The chain employs TRBV3-1 and TRBJ2-4, with 9 bases identical to TRBD1. Judging by the DNA end, TRBJ2-7 fits better; the J call may be wrong. The CDR3 consists of 14 residues. Germline V gene lookup returns CDR1 LGHDT and CDR2 YNNKEL (reference sequence). Here the CDR3 reads CASSQLQGADEQYF. Here the CDR3 DNA reads TGTGCCAGCAGCCAACTACAGGGGGCAGACGAGCAGTACTTC.

This chain connects TRBV6-5 to TRBJ1-1; 7 bases are a match to TRBD1. V shed 6 bases, J shed 1 base, and the junction held 8 bases outside the gene matches. Germline V gene data show CDR1 as MNHEY and CDR2 as SVGAGI. The CDR3 has 15 residues. As DNA, the CDR3 is TGTGCCAGCAGAAAACGCAGGGGGGGGAACACTGAAGCTTTCTTT. Translated: CASRKRRGGNTEAFF.